The 23 T cell receptor beta chains below come from one sample, sequenced in a study of regulatory T cells in long-lasting Graves disease. Sequencing libraries for TCR beta were prepared with iRepertoire HTBI primers and Arm-PCR of CDR3 regions. Each CDR3 protein is one row after TCRdb ran MiXCR on the multiplex PCR reads. In the table there are 400,000 to 500,000 distinct CDR3 sequences, over 15% of which are singletons. As for time point: newly diagnosed GD, antithyroid drugs for less than 3 months. There was RNA extracted from PBMCs, and the TCR library was made from it. These data were also filed under a second study, of T cells in Graves' hyperthyroidism and ophthalmopathy.

The sample was peripheral blood mononuclear cells (PBMCs), taken at new diagnosis, from a patient treated with antithyroid drugs. The source of these receptors is a woman between 18 and 29 years old with Graves disease.

This clonotype was counted only a few times. The chain joins TRBV4-1 to TRBJ1-1; D is possibly TRBD1 (6 bases). This CDR3 contains 19 residues. Germline CDR1 reads MGHRA; CDR2 reads YSYEKL. V lost 0 bases to trimming and J lost 0 bases, with 20 bases between them. The CDR3 region is CASSQDRARGRYMNTEAFF. CDR3 bases: TGCGCCAGCAGCCAAGATAGGGCCAGGGGTCGCTACATGAACACTGAAGCTTTCTTT.

This clonotype was recorded many times. The chain joins TRBV20-1 to TRBJ2-7; perhaps TRBD1 as D (5 bases). CDR3 length: 12 residues. CDR1 and CDR2 from the germline V gene are DFQATT and SNEGSKA (reference sequence). Trimming took off 8 bases at V and 4 bases at J, with 15 bases between the two ends. The CDR3, as DNA: TGCAGTCTTAGGGGTCTGGTGTACGAGCAGTACTTC. This gives the protein CSLRGLVYEQYF.

This clonotype has ten or more counts. This chain connects TRBV7-2 to TRBJ2-1; possible D gene TRBD2, 5 bases. The CDR3 runs 14 residues. Germline values: CDR1 SGHTA, CDR2 FQGNSA. V was trimmed by 2 bases and J by 3 bases, leaving 8 bases between them. The CDR3 nucleotides are TGTGCCAGCAGCTTAAGTCGGGACTACAATGAGCAGTTCTTC. As protein: CASSLSRDYNEQFF.

In regard to this clonotype: A read error may explain this, as a much larger clone is one base away. V is TRBV28 and J is TRBJ2-1; 10 bases agree with TRBD1. The CDR3 is made up of 15 amino acids. V dropped 7 bases and J dropped 10; count of bases not matched to a gene: 13. Germline V gene data show CDR1 as MDHEN and CDR2 as SYDVKM. The CDR3 DNA follows: TGTGCCAGCAAAAGGACAGGGGGTCCATCCTACGAGCAGTTCTTC. Translating gives CASKRTGGPSYEQFF. The complete variable domain, with remaining parts taken from reference TRBV28 and TRBJ2-1, reads DVKVTQSSRYLVKRTGEKVFLECVQDMDHENMFWYRQDPGLGLRLIYFSYDVKMKEKGDIPEGYSVSREKKERFSLILESASTNQTSMYLCASKRTGGPSYEQFFGPGTRLTVL.

The rearrangement joins TRBV20-1 to TRBJ2-7; the match to TRBD2 covers 8 bases. This CDR3 spans 16 amino acids. CDR1 DFQATT and CDR2 SNEGSKA come from the germline V gene (reference sequence). Losses at the gene ends were 0 bases for V and 3 bases for J; bases not matched to a gene: 10. CDR3 coding DNA: TGCAGTGCTAGAGACAGAAGTAGCGGGACTCTCTACGAGCAGTACTTC. Amino acid sequence: CSARDRSSGTLYEQYF.

Ten or more counts support this clonotype. The chain is built from TRBV7-9 and TRBJ2-7, with 7 bases identical to TRBD1. The CDR3 sequence is 14 residues long. Germline CDR1 SEHNR, CDR2 FQNEAQ (reference sequence). After removal of 4 bases from V and 5 bases from J, the junction contained 8 bases not matched to a gene. CDR3 in DNA: TGTGCCAGCAGCTCACAGGGGATCGTCCACGAGCAGTACTTC. It encodes CASSSQGIVHEQYF.

At least ten counts were recorded for this clonotype. V gene TRBV7-2 combines with J gene TRBJ2-5; 9 bases align to TRBD1. Germline-derived CDR1 and CDR2 are SGHTA and FQGNSA. The CDR3 has 16 amino acids. The V gene end was trimmed by 5 bases and the J gene end by 4 bases; junction bases not matched to a gene: 11. The CDR3 sequence: CASSRFPRGQGETQYF. In nucleotides, the CDR3 is TGTGCCAGCAGCCGCTTCCCGCGGGGACAGGGAGAGACCCAGTACTTC.

This clonotype has ten or more counts. The chain uses TRBV20-1 and TRBJ2-5; D unresolved. V lost 3 bases, J lost 5 bases, and 13 bases lay in between. The V gene's germline CDR1 is DFQATT and CDR2 SNEGSKA (reference sequence). CDR3 length equals 13 residues. The DNA of the CDR3 is TGCAGTGCTAGCGTAGGGCCCTATGAGACCCAGTACTTC. Translated: CSASVGPYETQYF.

The chain couples TRBV20-1 to TRBJ2-1; TRBD2 aligns across 8 bases. Trimming removed 5 bases from V and 6 bases from J; junction bases left unmatched: 24. Germline V lookup: CDR1 DFQATT, CDR2 SNEGSKA (reference sequence). The CDR3 sequence is 19 residues long. The CDR3 region has the DNA TGCAGTGCTCCGCGGACTAGCTTGGACCCCCGGATCCGAATCAATGAGCAGTTCTTC. Its translation: CSAPRTSLDPRIRINEQFF.

The chain uses TRBV6-1 and TRBJ2-1; D is tentatively TRBD1 or TRBD2 (5 bases each). V gave up 6 bases and J gave up 6 bases, with 15 bases separating them. The CDR3 runs to 14 residues. In germline, CDR1 is MNHNS, CDR2 SASEGT. The DNA of the CDR3 is TGTGCCAGCAGGGGGGTGGGGGACGGCAATGAGCAGTTCTTC. This gives the protein CASRGVGDGNEQFF.

This clonotype was counted at least ten times. V usage is TRBV20-1 and J usage is TRBJ2-5; TRBD1 matches 10 bases. Per the germline V gene, CDR1 is DFQATT and CDR2 is SNEGSKA (reference sequence). The CDR3 spans 15 residues. Unmatched junction bases numbered 7, after V lost 5 bases and J lost 1 base. CDR3 nucleotide sequence: TGCAGTGCTCTTCAGTGGACAGGGGGCCAAGAGACCCAGTACTTC. It encodes CSALQWTGGQETQYF.

There are many counts of this clonotype. This chain joins TRBV7-3 and TRBJ2-1, with D perhaps TRBD2 (6 bases). The CDR3 is made up of 13 amino acids. Deletions cut 0 bases from V and 6 bases from J, with 6 bases between. CDR1 SGHTA and CDR2 FQGTGA come from the germline V gene. The CDR3 protein is CASSLTGSNEQFF. Here the CDR3 DNA reads TGTGCCAGCAGCTTAACCGGGAGCAATGAGCAGTTCTTC. Full variable domain (outside the CDR3, taken from reference TRBV7-3 and TRBJ2-1): GAGVSQTPSNKVTEKGKYVELRCDPISGHTALYWYRQSLGQGPEFLIYFQGTGAADDSGLPNDRFFAVRPEGSVSTLKIQRTERGDSAVYLCASSLTGSNEQFFGPGTRLTVL.

This clonotype has ten or more counts. The chain recombines TRBV10-3 with TRBJ2-1; tentatively, D is TRBD2 (8 bases). Germline V lookup: CDR1 ENHRY, CDR2 SYGVKD. The V and J ends lost 11 bases and 6 bases respectively, with 23 bases between them. CDR3 size: 15 residues. The CDR3 spells CAAQGPGTRVNEQFF. The CDR3 DNA is TGTGCCGCACAGGGGCCGGGGACTAGAGTCAATGAGCAGTTCTTC.

This clonotype appeared a few times. A much larger clonotype is one base distant, so this may be a read error. The chain carries TRBV18 and TRBJ2-2, with 11 bases lining up with TRBD2. Losses at the gene ends were 5 bases for V and 3 bases for J; bases not matched to a gene: 2. Germline assignment: CDR1 KGHSH and CDR2 LQKENI. The CDR3 contains 15 residues. The CDR3 sequence is CASSSGLADTGELFF. Here the CDR3 DNA reads TGTGCCAGCTCATCGGGACTAGCGGACACCGGGGAGCTGTTTTTT.

This clonotype has ten or more counts. The genes are TRBV5-1 and TRBJ2-3, with 9 positions matching TRBD2. The CDR3 is made up of 16 amino acids. The germline gives CDR1 SGHRS, CDR2 YFSETQ. J gave up 3 bases and V 0 bases, and 5 bases lay outside the gene matches. CDR3 region: CASSLGGGARTDTQYF. The CDR3 DNA reads TGCGCCAGCAGCTTGGGCGGGGGGGCGCGGACAGATACGCAGTATTTT.

The chain combines TRBV18 with TRBJ1-2; TRBD1 matches 9 bases. J was trimmed by 2 bases and V by 6 bases; bases with no gene match: 4. Germline lookup yields CDR1 KGHSH and CDR2 LQKENI. CDR3 length: 14 amino acids. CDR3 region: CASSVGTGNYGYTF. The DNA of the CDR3 is TGTGCCAGCTCGGTCGGGACAGGGAACTATGGCTACACCTTC.

Many counts were recorded for this clonotype. The chain combines TRBV28 with TRBJ2-7; no clear D. V lost 3 bases and J lost 3, with 6 bases in between. CDR1 and CDR2 from the germline V gene are MDHEN and SYDVKM. The CDR3 runs 12 residues. CDR3 sequence reads: CASSFTFYEQYF. The CDR3 bases are TGTGCCAGCAGTTTCACGTTCTACGAGCAGTACTTC.

This clonotype has just a few counts. The chain recombines TRBV28 with TRBJ2-6; 9 positions match TRBD1. This CDR3 spans 17 amino acids. The germline CDR1 and CDR2 sequences are MDHEN and SYDVKM. After removal of 6 bases from V and 0 bases from J, the junction contained 6 bases not matched to a gene. CDR3 in DNA: TGTGCCAGCAGGTCCCCGGGACAGGGCTCTGGGGCCAACGTCCTGACTTTC. As protein: CASRSPGQGSGANVLTF. Filled out from reference TRBV28 and TRBJ2-6, the complete variable domain reads DVKVTQSSRYLVKRTGEKVFLECVQDMDHENMFWYRQDPGLGLRLIYFSYDVKMKEKGDIPEGYSVSREKKERFSLILESASTNQTSMYLCASRSPGQGSGANVLTFGAGSRLTVL.

In this sample, this clonotype turned up a few times. The chain uses TRBV15 and TRBJ2-7; TRBD1 matches 7 bases. The germline V gene has CDR1 LNHNV and CDR2 YYDKDF (reference sequence). CDR3 length: 15 residues. V dropped 0 bases and J dropped 2; count of bases not matched to a gene: 4. The CDR3 DNA follows: TGTGCCACCAGCAGAGAAGACAGGGTAGCCTACGAGCAGTACTTC. It yields the protein CATSREDRVAYEQYF.

There are a few counts of this clonotype. The chain links TRBV7-9 to TRBJ1-2; 9 nucleotides match TRBD1. CDR1 and CDR2 from the germline V gene are SEHNR and FQNEAQ (reference sequence). This CDR3 region has 13 residues. Trimming cost V 5 bases and J 5 bases; bases outside gene matches: 3. The CDR3 DNA sequence: TGTGCCAGCAGCATTGGACAGGGGTATGGCTACACCTTC. Its protein is CASSIGQGYGYTF.

There are many counts of this clonotype. The chain is built from TRBV28 and TRBJ2-1, with 7 bases lining up with TRBD2. The germline V gene encodes CDR1 MDHEN and CDR2 SYDVKM. Trimming at V came to 5 bases and at J to 3 bases, leaving 13 bases not matched to a gene. This CDR3 is 17 amino acids long. CDR3 nucleotide sequence: TGTGCCAGCAGTACGGGGGGTAGTGGGGCTCTCTACAATGAGCAGTTCTTC. Protein: CASSTGGSGALYNEQFF. Variable domain in full (rest from reference TRBV28 and TRBJ2-1): DVKVTQSSRYLVKRTGEKVFLECVQDMDHENMFWYRQDPGLGLRLIYFSYDVKMKEKGDIPEGYSVSREKKERFSLILESASTNQTSMYLCASSTGGSGALYNEQFFGPGTRLTVL.

The chain joins TRBV6-2 or TRBV6-3 to TRBJ1-1, with 9 bases lining up with TRBD1. The V segment lost 6 bases and the J segment 5 bases; nucleotides outside the gene matches: 4. Per the germline V gene, CDR1 is MNHEY and CDR2 is SVGEGT. There are 13 residues in the CDR3. CDR3 in amino acids: CASRLDRGTEAFF. DNA of the CDR3: TGTGCCAGCAGACTCGACAGGGGGACTGAAGCTTTCTTT.

This chain uses TRBV2 with TRBJ2-5, with a possible D match to TRBD2 (6 bases). This CDR3 region has 14 residues. V was clipped by 1 base and J by 4 bases, with 10 bases between them. Germline CDR1 is SNHLY and CDR2 is FYNNEI. CDR3 protein: CASSEGGSGETQYF. CDR3 coding DNA: TGTGCCAGCAGTGAAGGAGGTAGCGGAGAGACCCAGTACTTC. Full variable domain (remainder filled in from reference TRBV2 and TRBJ2-5): EPEVTQTPSHQVTQMGQEVILRCVPISNHLYFYWYRQILGQKVEFLVSFYNNEISEKSEIFDDQFSVERPDGSNFTLKIRSTKLEDSAMYFCASSEGGSGETQYFGPGTRLLVL.